This passage covers 3 T cell receptor beta chains from one sample sequenced in a study of blood T cell repertoires in COVID-19. Method: immunoSEQ multiplex PCR; TCRdb's copy keeps in-frame clones and lacks some. The sample records some 140,000 clones, more than 60% being singletons. The sequenced sample consisted of peripheral blood. These receptors were collected from a man older than 75 with acute or convalescent COVID-19.

V gene TRBV30 combines with J gene TRBJ1-5, with TRBD1 matching 7 bases. The J segment lost 7 bases and the V segment lost 0 bases, leaving 6 bases of the junction unmatched. From germline, CDR1 is GTSNPN and CDR2 SVGIG (reference sequence). The CDR3 has 14 residues. The CDR3 loop is CAWSVIGGGQPQHF. The CDR3 DNA sequence: TGTGCCTGGAGTGTAATAGGGGGCGGACAGCCCCAGCATTTT. The full variable domain, in which reference TRBV30 and TRBJ1-5 provide the parts outside the CDR3, is SQTIHQWPATLVQPVGSPLSLECTVEGTSNPNLYWYRQAAGRGLQLLFYSVGIGQISSEVPQNLSASRPQDRQFILSSKKLLLSDSGFYLCAWSVIGGGQPQHFGDGTRLSIL.

The chain joins TRBV25-1 to TRBJ2-5; D is unresolved. The CDR3 totals 13 residues. Trimming shortened V by 6 bases and J by 0 bases, and 8 bases separated the two germline ends. Germline V gene lookup returns CDR1 MGHDK and CDR2 SYGVNS. CDR3 DNA sequence: TGTGCCAGCAGGTACAGAAACCAAGAGACCCAGTACTTC. Protein sequence: CASRYRNQETQYF.

The J gene is TRBJ2-5, the V gene TRBV7-8, with D tentatively TRBD1 (7 bases). The germline gives CDR1 SGHVS, CDR2 FQNEAQ. Trimming pared 0 bases from V and 5 bases from J, leaving 10 bases between. The CDR3 extends over 14 amino acids. The CDR3 DNA reads TGTGCCAGCAGCTTAGCGCCAGGGGGGGAGACCCAGTACTTC. Encoded protein: CASSLAPGGETQYF.